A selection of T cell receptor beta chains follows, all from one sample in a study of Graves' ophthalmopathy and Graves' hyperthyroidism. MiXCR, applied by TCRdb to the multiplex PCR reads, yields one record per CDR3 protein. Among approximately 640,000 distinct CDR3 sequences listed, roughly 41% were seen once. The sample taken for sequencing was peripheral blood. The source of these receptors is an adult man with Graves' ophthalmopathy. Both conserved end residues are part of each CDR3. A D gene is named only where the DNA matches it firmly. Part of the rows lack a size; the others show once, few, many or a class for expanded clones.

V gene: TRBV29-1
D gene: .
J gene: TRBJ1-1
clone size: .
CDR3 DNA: TGCAGCTTAGCATCTGACACTGAAGCTTTCTTT
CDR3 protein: CSLASDTEAFF

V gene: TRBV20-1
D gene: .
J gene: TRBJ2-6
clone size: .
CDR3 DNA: TGCAGTGCTAGAGTGATTCTGACTTTC
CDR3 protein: CSARVILTF

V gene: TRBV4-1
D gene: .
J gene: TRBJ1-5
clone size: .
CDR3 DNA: TGCGCCAGCAGCCAAGTAGGGGAGCGCAATCAGCCCCAGCATTTT
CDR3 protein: CASSQVGERNQPQHF

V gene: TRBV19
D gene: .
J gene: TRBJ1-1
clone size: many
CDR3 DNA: TGTGCCAGTAGTCCAATGACAGGAGATGAAGCTTTCTTT
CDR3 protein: CASSPMTGDEAFF

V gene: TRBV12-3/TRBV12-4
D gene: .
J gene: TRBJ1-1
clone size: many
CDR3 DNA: TGTGCCAGCACCCCTCCAGCAGGGATGAACACTGAAGCTTTCTTT
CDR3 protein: CASTPPAGMNTEAFF

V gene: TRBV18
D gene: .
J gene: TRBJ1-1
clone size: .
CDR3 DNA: TGTGCCAGCTCACAAGGCACTTTGAACACTGAAGCTTTCTTT
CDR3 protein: CASSQGTLNTEAFF

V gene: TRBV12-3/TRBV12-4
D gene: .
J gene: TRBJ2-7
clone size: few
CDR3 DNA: TGTGCCAGCAGTTTCTCTCGTCTGGGTTCCGAGCAGTACTTC
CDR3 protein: CASSFSRLGSEQYF

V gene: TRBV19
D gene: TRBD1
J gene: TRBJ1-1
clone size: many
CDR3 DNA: TGTGCCACCAGGAGACAGGGCACTGAAGCTTTCTTT
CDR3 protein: CATRRQGTEAFF

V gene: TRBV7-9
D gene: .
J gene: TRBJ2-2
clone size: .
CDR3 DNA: TGTGCCAGCAGCCCTTTGGGACTAGGACAGGGGATCCCCGGGGAGCTGTTTTTT
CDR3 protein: CASSPLGLGQGIPGELFF

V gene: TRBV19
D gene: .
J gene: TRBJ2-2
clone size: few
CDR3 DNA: TGTGCCAGTACCCCGCAGGCAGGGGTCACCGGGGAGCTGTTTTTT
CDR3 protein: CASTPQAGVTGELFF

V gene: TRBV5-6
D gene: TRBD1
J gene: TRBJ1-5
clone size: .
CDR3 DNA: TGTGCCAGCAGCAGGACAGGGGTCGGCAATCAGCCCCAGCATTTT
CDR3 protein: CASSRTGVGNQPQHF

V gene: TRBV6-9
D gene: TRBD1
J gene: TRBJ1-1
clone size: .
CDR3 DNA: TGTGCCAGCACCTCCGGACAGGGGCCGAGGCCAAACACTGAAGCTTTCTTT
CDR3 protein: CASTSGQGPRPNTEAFF

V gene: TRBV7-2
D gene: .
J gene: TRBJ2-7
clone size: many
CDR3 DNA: TGTGCCAGCAGATACCTACACGGCCACCTTACCGAGCAGTACTTC
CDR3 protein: CASRYLHGHLTEQYF

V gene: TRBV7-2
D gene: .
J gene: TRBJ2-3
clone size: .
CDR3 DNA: TGTGCCAGCAGCTTAGCTGCCACTAGCACAGATACGCAGTATTTT
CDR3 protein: CASSLAATSTDTQYF

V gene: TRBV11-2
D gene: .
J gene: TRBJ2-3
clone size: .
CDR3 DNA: TGTGCCAGCAGCGTAGCAATCTCTAGCACAGATACGCAGTATTTT
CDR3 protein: CASSVAISSTDTQYF

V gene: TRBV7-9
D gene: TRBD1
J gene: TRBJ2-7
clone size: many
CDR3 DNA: TGTGCCAGCAGCCCAGTGGCGGGACAGGGTTTGTACGAGCAGTACTTC
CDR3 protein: CASSPVAGQGLYEQYF

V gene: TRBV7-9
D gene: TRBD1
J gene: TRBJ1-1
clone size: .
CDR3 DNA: TGTGCCAGCAGCTACCGGGACAGGGGTCGGACTGAAGCTTTCTTT
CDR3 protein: CASSYRDRGRTEAFF

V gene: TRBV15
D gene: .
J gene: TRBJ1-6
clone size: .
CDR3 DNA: TGTGCCACCAGCAGAGTCAGGGGAGAGAATTCACCCCTCCACTTT
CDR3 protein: CATSRVRGENSPLHF

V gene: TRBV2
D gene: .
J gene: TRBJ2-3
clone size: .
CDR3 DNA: TGTGCCAGCAGGCAGGCAGATACGCAGTATTTT
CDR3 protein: CASRQADTQYF

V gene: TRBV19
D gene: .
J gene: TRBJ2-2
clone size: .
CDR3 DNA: TGTGCCTTAGCCTGGAACACCGGGGAGCTGTTTTTT
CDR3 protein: CALAWNTGELFF

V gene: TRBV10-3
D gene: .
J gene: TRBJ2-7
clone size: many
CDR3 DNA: TGTGCCATCAGTGAGTTCACTGGTGAGCAGTACTTC
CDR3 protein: CAISEFTGEQYF

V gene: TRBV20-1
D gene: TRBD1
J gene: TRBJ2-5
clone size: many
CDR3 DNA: TGCAGTGCATCGGACAGGGCGGGAGAGACCCAGTACTTC
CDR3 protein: CSASDRAGETQYF

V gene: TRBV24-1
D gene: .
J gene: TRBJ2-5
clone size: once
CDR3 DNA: TGTGCCACCAGTGATTTGGGACTGGACCTGTTCTTC
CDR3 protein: CATSDLGLDLFF

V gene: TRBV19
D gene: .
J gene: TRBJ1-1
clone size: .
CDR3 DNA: TGTGCCAGTAGTACTAGCGGGAGGGGTACAAATGAGCAGTTCTTT
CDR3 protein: CASSTSGRGTNEQFF

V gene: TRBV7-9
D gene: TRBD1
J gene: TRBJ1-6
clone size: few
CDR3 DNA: TGTGCCAGCAGCCAAGACAGGGAAAGCTCCTATAATTCACCCCTCCACTTT
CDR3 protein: CASSQDRESSYNSPLHF

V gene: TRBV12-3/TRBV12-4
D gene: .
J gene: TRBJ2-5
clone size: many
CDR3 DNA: TGTGCCAGCAGTTTAGAGCGCCGGGAGACCCAGTACTTC
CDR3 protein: CASSLERRETQYF

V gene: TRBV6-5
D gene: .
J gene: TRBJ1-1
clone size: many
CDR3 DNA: TGTGCCAGCAGTTACGATGCGAACACTGAAGCTTTCTTT
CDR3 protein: CASSYDANTEAFF

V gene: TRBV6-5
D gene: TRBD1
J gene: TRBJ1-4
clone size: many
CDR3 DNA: TGTGCCAGCAGGTCGGGACAGGGGGATGAAAAACTGTTTTTT
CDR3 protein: CASRSGQGDEKLFF

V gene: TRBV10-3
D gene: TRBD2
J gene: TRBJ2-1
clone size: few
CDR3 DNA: TGTGCCATCGGGCGGAGCGGGGGCAATGAGCAGTTCTTC
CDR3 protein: CAIGRSGGNEQFF

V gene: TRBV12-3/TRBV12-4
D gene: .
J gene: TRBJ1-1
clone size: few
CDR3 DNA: TGTGCCAGCAGTTTGGGGGGGCCTGGCACTGAAGCTTTCTTT
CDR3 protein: CASSLGGPGTEAFF

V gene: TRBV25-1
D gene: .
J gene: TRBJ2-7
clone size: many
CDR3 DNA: TGTGCCAGCAGTCGCGCGGGTGCCGCCCGCTCCTACGAGCAGTACTTC
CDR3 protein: CASSRAGAARSYEQYF

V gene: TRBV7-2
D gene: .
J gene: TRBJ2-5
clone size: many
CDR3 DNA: TGTGCCAGCAGCTCCACTCCCATTTCGGGGCAAGAGACCCAGTACTTC
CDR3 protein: CASSSTPISGQETQYF

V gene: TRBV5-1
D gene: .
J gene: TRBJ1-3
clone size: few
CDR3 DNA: TGCGCCAGCAGCCCGATTGGGACTTCTGGAAACACCATATATTTT
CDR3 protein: CASSPIGTSGNTIYF

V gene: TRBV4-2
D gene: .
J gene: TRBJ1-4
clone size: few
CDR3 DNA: TGTGCCAGCAGCCAGGTCGACGGCGGAGCTAATGAAAAACTGTTTTTT
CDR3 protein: CASSQVDGGANEKLFF

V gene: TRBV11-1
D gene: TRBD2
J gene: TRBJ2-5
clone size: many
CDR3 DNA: TGTGCCAGCAGCTTAGGATCCCGCGGGAGGCTGGGTGAGACCCAGTACTTC
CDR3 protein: CASSLGSRGRLGETQYF

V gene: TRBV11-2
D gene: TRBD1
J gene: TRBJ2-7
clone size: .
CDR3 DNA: TGTGCCAGCAGCTTAGTACTTCGACAGGGAACCACCTACGAGCAGTACTTC
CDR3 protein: CASSLVLRQGTTYEQYF

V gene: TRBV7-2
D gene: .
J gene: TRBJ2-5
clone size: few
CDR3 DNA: TGTGCCAGCAGCTTAGAAAGAGAAGAGACCCAGTACTTC
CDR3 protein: CASSLEREETQYF

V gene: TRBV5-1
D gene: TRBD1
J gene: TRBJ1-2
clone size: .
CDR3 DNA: TGCGCCAGCAGACCCGGGACAGGGACCTACTATGGCTACACCTTC
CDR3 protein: CASRPGTGTYYGYTF

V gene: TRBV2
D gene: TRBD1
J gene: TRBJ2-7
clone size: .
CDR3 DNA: TGTGCCAGCAGTTTAATTAGGGCAGGGGGCTCCTACGAGCAGTACTTC
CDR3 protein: CASSLIRAGGSYEQYF

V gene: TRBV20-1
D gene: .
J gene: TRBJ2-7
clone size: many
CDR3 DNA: TGCAGTGCTAGAGTCAGGGTTGGAGGAACCTACGAGCAGTACTTC
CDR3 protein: CSARVRVGGTYEQYF

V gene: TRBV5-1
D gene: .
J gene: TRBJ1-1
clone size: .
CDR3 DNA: TGCGCCAGCAGCTTGAGCCGACTAGACATGAACACTGAAGCTTTCTTT
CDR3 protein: CASSLSRLDMNTEAFF

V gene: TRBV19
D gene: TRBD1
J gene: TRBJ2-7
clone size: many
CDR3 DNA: TGTGCCAGTAGTATAGATGGGACAGGGACCGCCGAGCAGTACTTC
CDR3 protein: CASSIDGTGTAEQYF

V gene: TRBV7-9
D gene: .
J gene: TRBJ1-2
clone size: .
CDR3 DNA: TGTGCCAGCAGTTTGACGAGGACCGTCTATGGCTACACCTTC
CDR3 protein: CASSLTRTVYGYTF

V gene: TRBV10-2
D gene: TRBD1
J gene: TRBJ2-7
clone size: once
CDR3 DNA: TGCGCCAGCAGTGGGGACAGGGGAACCTACGAGCAGTACTTC
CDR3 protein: CASSGDRGTYEQYF

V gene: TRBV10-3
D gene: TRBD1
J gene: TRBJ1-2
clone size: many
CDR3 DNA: TGTGCCAGCAGTGTGGAGGGACAGCGATACTATGGCTACACCTTC
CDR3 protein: CASSVEGQRYYGYTF

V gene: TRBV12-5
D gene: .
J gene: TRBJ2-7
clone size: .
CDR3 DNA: TGTGCTAGTGGTTACCTATCGGAAGGTCCCCAGAGCGAGCAGTACTTC
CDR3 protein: CASGYLSEGPQSEQYF